The present TCR beta chain was sequenced within a study of T cell repertoires in cytomegalovirus infection (dated by TCRdb to between 2018 and 2021). Regarding the research as a whole: The HLA type of each donor mattered for the analysis, because public TCR beta signatures pointed to carriage of CMV infection along with the matching HLA type.

The sequencing machine was an Illumina HiSeq 1500. Clones were called with MiXCR by TCRdb after fastp trimmed the public reads at Q25, and only in-frame beta chains were retained. Merged by CDR3 protein, the rows form single entries marked with the most common genes and DNA. The table for this sample lists around 270,000 distinct CDR3 sequences; roughly 9.1% of them were counted only once. The ten biggest clones cover around 16% of the sample. Summary of the overall study and its limitations: Cumulative frequency of public TCR beta family members discriminated carriers of CMV infection plus the relevant HLA type in this cohort and an independent approximately 370-donor cohort. The ex vivo response was dominated by HLA-C-restricted CMV-specific TCR beta clonotypes, and the single most frequent clonotype in two of eight donors was supplied by these HLA-C-restricted clonotypes.

This clonotype came up many times. It lacks a known antigen. No much larger clone exists at a distance of one base, and base qualities are not known. Sequencing input: PBMCs. The receptor's source is a human donor in good health (CMV status not recorded). Some clones in this sample may be carry-over from other donors' samples.

The CDR3 reads as follows: CASGGSSHSNQPQHF. The DNA is as follows: TGTGCCAGCGGCGGCAGTAGTCATAGCAATCAGCCCCAGCATTTT. The chain is encoded by TRBV28 joined to TRBJ1-5; confidence is insufficient to name the D gene. The trim is 8 bases for V and 0 bases for J, with a gap of 14 bases between the germline ends. The germline V gene provides CDR1 MDHEN and CDR2 SYDVKM. Taken from cysteine to phenylalanine, the CDR3 has 15 residues. The sequence is cut down to CDR3 DNA, 45 bases in frame from base 1.